Shown below are 13 T cell receptor beta chains from a single sample sequenced in a study of quantifying T cell responses using KT2 cells. In the study overall: Reverse transcription used primers in the TCR alpha and beta constant regions.

The cDNA 3' end received a ligated oligonucleotide with a UMI. The first PCR ran roughly 4 cycles with an equimolar RC1.1 and RC1.2 beta primer mix. TCRdb used MiXCR to reprocess the UMI-ligation and nested PCR reads, holding one entry per CDR3 protein. This sample has 40,000 to 60,000 distinct CDR3 sequences, with 11% found just once. Sequencing was performed on PBMCs spiked with cells of the T cell clone KT2. Source of these receptors: a human donor.

This clonotype has a count of ten or more. The chain couples TRBV29-1 to TRBJ2-3; 9 nucleotides line up with TRBD1. This CDR3 has 15 amino acids. Germline V CDR1 and CDR2: SQVTM, ANQGSEA. V lost 7 bases and J lost 3; bases outside the gene matches: 11. For the CDR3, the DNA is TGCAGCGCCGCCTTGACAGGGGGAAGGACAGATACGCAGTATTTT. Translated, it gives CSAALTGGRTDTQYF.

In this sample, this clonotype turned up a few times. The V call is TRBV7-8, the J call TRBJ1-5; D remains ambiguous. V lost 1 base and J 5 bases, leaving 6 bases between the germline ends. CDR1 is SGHVS and CDR2 is FQNEAQ in the germline V gene. The CDR3 sequence is 13 residues long. This CDR3 is CASSLGGDQPQHF. The CDR3 DNA reads as TGTGCCAGCAGCTTAGGCGGGGATCAGCCCCAGCATTTT. Filled out from reference TRBV7-8 and TRBJ1-5, the complete variable domain reads GAGVSQSPRYKVAKRGQDVALRCDPISGHVSLFWYQQALGQGPEFLTYFQNEAQLDKSGLPSDRFFAERPEGSVSTLKIQRTQQEDSAVYLCASSLGGDQPQHFGDGTRLSIL.

The CDR3 nucleotides read TGCAGCGTTGCTAGCACCGGGACAATGGAAGCTTTCTTT. The encoded protein is CSVASTGTMEAFF. The V and J genes are TRBV29-1 and TRBJ1-1; maybe TRBD1 (6 bases). The CDR3 length is 13 residues. Germline CDR1 and CDR2: SQVTM and ANQGSEA. V gave up 4 bases and J gave up 8 bases, with 17 bases separating them.

This clonotype appeared many times. The chain carries TRBV11-2 and TRBJ2-5; 11 nucleotides align to TRBD2. CDR1 SGHAT and CDR2 FQNNGV come from the germline V gene. The CDR3 is made up of 16 amino acids. V dropped 5 bases and J dropped 3; count of bases not matched to a gene: 8. The CDR3: CASSRTTSGKKETQYF. CDR3 nucleotides: TGTGCCAGCAGCAGAACGACTAGCGGGAAAAAAGAGACCCAGTACTTC.

J is TRBJ2-3 and V is TRBV5-1; 7 nucleotides agree with TRBD2. The CDR3 spans 15 residues. Germline CDR1 is SGHRS and CDR2 is YFSETQ. V lost 3 bases, J lost 2 bases, and 6 bases stayed unmatched. CDR3 sequence: CASSSLGGNTDTQYF. The CDR3 coding sequence is TGCGCCAGCAGCTCCCTGGGAGGGAACACAGATACGCAGTATTTT.

The chain carries TRBV30 and TRBJ1-1; D is unresolved. This CDR3 comprises 15 residues. V lost 0 bases to trimming and J lost 4 bases, with 15 bases between them. The germline V gene has CDR1 GTSNPN and CDR2 SVGIG (reference sequence). The CDR3 region has the DNA TGTGCCTGGAGTGTTGGGTGGAATAAGGGCACTGAAGCTTTCTTT. Amino acid sequence: CAWSVGWNKGTEAFF.

V gene TRBV19 combines with J gene TRBJ2-2; 7 bases are shared with TRBD2. The V and J ends lost 2 bases and 1 base, in that order; junction bases with no gene match: 4. Germline values: CDR1 LNHDA, CDR2 SQIVND (reference sequence). The CDR3 spans 16 residues. The CDR3 reads CASSIRGLLNTGELFF. The CDR3 DNA sequence: TGTGCCAGTAGTATACGGGGACTACTGAACACCGGGGAGCTGTTTTTT.

The CDR3 coding sequence is TGCAGTGCTAGAGATCCCACAGGGGGCTGGTTGAACACTGAAGCTTTCTTT. This sequence encodes CSARDPTGGWLNTEAFF. V is TRBV20-1 and J is TRBJ1-1, with 9 bases aligning to TRBD1. From germline, CDR1 is DFQATT and CDR2 SNEGSKA (reference sequence). The CDR3 is 17 amino acids. V dropped 0 bases and J dropped 0; count of bases not matched to a gene: 8.

This clonotype turned up a few times. CDR3 in DNA: TGTGCCAGCAGACCACAGGGAAGTTCTGGAAACACCATATATTTT. Translating gives CASRPQGSSGNTIYF. The chain combines TRBV7-9 with TRBJ1-3, with D perhaps matching TRBD1 (6 bases). CDR3 length: 15 amino acids. V gave up 6 bases and J gave up 1 base, with 13 bases separating them. The germline V gene encodes CDR1 SEHNR and CDR2 FQNEAQ (reference sequence).

J is TRBJ2-4 and V is TRBV14; TRBD1 agrees at 7 bases. Germline V gives CDR1 SGHDN, CDR2 FVKESK. This CDR3 region has 16 residues. V was clipped by 4 bases and J by 9 bases; unmatched bases: 15. DNA of the CDR3: TGTGCCAGCAGCCCACAGGGGTCCCAAAACAGTGGCATTCAGTACTTC. This gives the protein CASSPQGSQNSGIQYF.

This clonotype occurred many times. The J gene is TRBJ2-4, the V gene TRBV4-1; 12 positions agree with TRBD2. V lost 1 base, J lost 3 bases, and 4 bases stayed unmatched. This CDR3 is built from 17 residues. From germline, CDR1 is MGHRA and CDR2 YSYEKL. CDR3 coding DNA: TGCGCCAGCAGCCAAGGACCACTAGCGGGAGGCAAAAACATTCAGTACTTC. Residues: CASSQGPLAGGKNIQYF.

In nucleotides, the CDR3 is TGTGCCAGCAGACCAAGGGCCTTTGGAGATTCACCCCTCCACTTT. This gives the protein CASRPRAFGDSPLHF. The V and J genes are TRBV12-3 or TRBV12-4 and TRBJ1-6; D uncertain. This CDR3 spans 15 amino acids. Between the trimmed V and J ends, which lost 6 bases and 8 bases, there was a span of 17 bases.

The chain couples TRBV12-3 or TRBV12-4 to TRBJ1-1, with TRBD1 identical over 11 bases. V gave up 6 bases and J gave up 8 bases; unmatched junction bases: 5. This CDR3 is built from 13 residues. The CDR3 nucleotides read TGTGCCAGCAGATTTGGACAGGGGGCCGAAGCTTTCTTT. Residues: CASRFGQGAEAFF.